What follows are 9 T cell receptor beta chains derived from one specimen sequenced in a study of graft-versus-host responses after intestinal transplantation. Their specific antigens are unknown. Profiling relied on immunoSEQ multiplex PCR, and the TCRdb table lists in-frame clones only, not all of them. The sample yields 70,000 to 95,000 clones, roughly 91% seen once. Sequenced here: unstimulated CD8+ T cells sorted from spleen or lymph node cells, sampled before transplant. The receptor set was obtained from a human donor who was the organ donor for an intestinal transplant.

The chain combines TRBV13 with TRBJ2-3; 8 positions agree with TRBD2. The length of the CDR3 is 17 residues. Germline V gene data show CDR1 as PRHDT and CDR2 as FYEKMQ (reference sequence). V was clipped by 1 base and J by 4 bases; unmatched bases: 10. CDR3 sequence reads: CASSLEQGGGPADTQYF. CDR3 bases: TGTGCCAGCAGCTTAGAGCAGGGCGGGGGGCCCGCAGATACGCAGTATTTT.

This clone was counted once. The rearrangement joins TRBV7-2 to TRBJ2-7; D may be TRBD1 (8 bases). The V end lost 5 bases, the J end lost 3 bases, and 20 bases lay between the germline ends. The CDR3 covers 16 residues. Germline V CDR1 and CDR2: SGHTA, FQGNSA. CDR3 sequence: CASSTRGGDRYYEQYF. The CDR3 DNA reads TGTGCCAGCAGCACCCGAGGGGGGGACAGGTACTACGAGCAGTACTTC. The whole variable domain, filled in from reference TRBV7-2 and TRBJ2-7, reads GAGVSQSPSNKVTEKGKDVELRCDPISGHTALYWYRQSLGQGLEFLIYFQGNSAPDKSGLPSDRFSAERTGGSVSTLTIQRTQQEDSAVYLCASSTRGGDRYYEQYFGPGTRLTVT.

This clone was seen just once. Other DNA sequences from this sample encode an identical CDR3 as well. The chain has TRBV27 and TRBJ2-1; TRBD2 agrees at 8 bases. Germline V lookup: CDR1 MNHEY, CDR2 SMNVEV (reference sequence). Germline trimming cut 6 bases from V and 1 base from J; bases unmatched to any gene: 5. CDR3 length equals 15 residues. CDR3 bases: TGTGCCAGCAGCCTGAGCGGGAGTTCCTACAATGAGCAGTTCTTC. Protein: CASSLSGSSYNEQFF.

This chain joins TRBV9 and TRBJ2-1, with unresolved D. CDR3 length: 15 amino acids. V shed 4 bases and J shed 6 bases, with 17 bases lying between them. CDR1 and CDR2 from the germline V gene are SGDLS and YYNGEE. In nucleotides, the CDR3 is TGTGCCAGCAGCCCCCTCTGGGCGCCGATCAATGAGCAGTTCTTC. This encodes CASSPLWAPINEQFF.

The rearrangement joins TRBV19 to TRBJ2-7; TRBD2 might be the D (6 bases). The V gene lost 5 bases and the J gene lost 5 bases, with 13 bases spanning the gap. Germline values: CDR1 LNHDA, CDR2 SQIVND (reference sequence). The length of the CDR3 is 13 residues. This chain's CDR3 is CASSRTGTDEQYF. As DNA, the CDR3 is TGTGCCAGTAGTCGCACCGGGACTGACGAGCAGTACTTC.

The chain has TRBV7-9 and TRBJ1-1; D is possibly TRBD1 (5 bases). The CDR3 runs 14 residues. The V gene's germline CDR1 is SEHNR and CDR2 FQNEAQ (reference sequence). The V and J ends lost 1 base and 4 bases respectively, with 10 bases between them. The CDR3 nucleotides are TGTGCCAGCAGCTTAGTCGACAGCATCACTGAAGCTTTCTTT. It yields the protein CASSLVDSITEAFF.

This chain joins TRBV27 and TRBJ2-1; D might be TRBD1 (5 bases). The V end lost 3 bases, the J end lost 6 bases, and 12 bases lay between the germline ends. From germline, CDR1 is MNHEY and CDR2 SMNVEV (reference sequence). This CDR3 has 14 residues. Here the CDR3 DNA reads TGTGCCAGCAGTTTGTGGGGCCCGCGCAATGAGCAGTTCTTC. It is translated as CASSLWGPRNEQFF.

The chain carries TRBV7-8 and TRBJ1-1; D is possibly TRBD1 (5 bases). The V end lost 10 bases, the J end lost 6 bases, and 12 bases lay between the germline ends. The CDR3 is made up of 11 amino acids. CDR1 is SGHVS, CDR2 FQNEAQ, per germline. The CDR3 coding sequence is TGTGCCACCGCGCCGGGGGCTGAAGCTTTCTTT. Residues: CATAPGAEAFF.

The genes are TRBV18 and TRBJ2-1, with TRBD2 identical over 13 bases. With 0 bases clipped from V and 7 bases from J, the junction kept 3 bases outside the gene matches. Germline-derived CDR1 and CDR2 are KGHSH and LQKENI. CDR3 length: 16 residues. Written as DNA, the CDR3 is TGTGCCAGCTCACCACCGACTAGCGGGGGGTTGAATGAGCAGTTCTTC. The encoded protein is CASSPPTSGGLNEQFF.